Given below is one T cell receptor beta chain in context. The sample comes from a study of blood T cell repertoires in COVID-19. The assay was immunoSEQ multiplex PCR, and TCRdb's table has in-frame clones only and misses some. The sample lists roughly 220,000 clones, approximately 90% occurring once. The clonotype comes from a man older than 75 with acute or convalescent COVID-19. Sequenced: peripheral blood.

The CDR3 loop is CASSLLPDTWSSYEQYF. DNA for the CDR3: TGTGCCAGCAGCTTATTACCGGACACTTGGAGCTCCTACGAGCAGTACTTC. This chain joins TRBV11-2 and TRBJ2-7, with D maybe TRBD1 (5 bases). CDR1 SGHAT and CDR2 FQNNGV come from the germline V gene. CDR3 length equals 17 residues. The V end lost 2 bases, the J end lost 0 bases, and 17 bases lay between the germline ends.